The present TCR beta chain was sequenced within a study of T-cell memory formation after mild COVID-19. Study context: Largely donor-specific sequence clusters came from a couple of donors. Study-wide findings and caveats: Contracting CD4+ clones were located mainly in CM and EM, and CD8+ clones in EMRA.

The table lists this clonotype with a few counts. Its antigen is unknown. TCRdb re-analysed the 5' RACE reads in MiXCR, keeping a single row per CDR3 protein. The sample carries around 300,000 distinct CDR3 sequences, around 17% recorded once. Trimming left V 0 bases short and J 2 bases short, with 7 bases between. The CDR3 has 14 residues. CDR1 is SGHRS and CDR2 is YFSETQ in the germline V gene. The chain employs TRBV5-1 and TRBJ2-3; D unclear. Sample: PBMCs or a T cell subset sorted from them (not recorded which). The receptor's source is a man aged 18 to 29 who had mild COVID-19 (a few samples of this study predate the infection). Cell type and time point are not known. CDR3 residues: CASSLDHYTDTQYF. The CDR3 DNA follows: TGCGCCAGCAGCTTGGATCATTACACAGATACGCAGTATTTT.